The clone carrying this T cell receptor beta chain was counted ten times or more. The target antigen is unknown. Preparation of the TCRbeta library used unique molecular identifiers. TCRdb reprocessed the PCR reads with MiXCR, giving one entry per CDR3 protein. This sample has around 270,000 distinct CDR3 sequences, with 10% found just once. The data belong to a study of T-cell reconstitution after alpha-beta-depleted transplantation in children. Findings and caveats of the study: Surviving recipient cells, namely T cells and thymic progenitors, were the source of high day-60 TCRbeta diversity in some patients. Expanded graft clones numbering several hundred reportedly gave rise to alpha-beta T cells about two months after transplant. A year had passed since transplant, and T-cell counts and diversity by then came mostly from newly produced T cells.

The CDR3 has 14 residues. Germline V gene lookup returns CDR1 SGHTA and CDR2 FQGNSA. V lost 1 base and J lost 2; bases outside the gene matches: 2. The chain has TRBV7-2 and TRBJ2-7, with 7 bases identical to TRBD2. The receptor was derived from a boy less than two years old with acute myeloid leukemia, due to receive a stem cell transplant. Sample: PBMCs, taken before TCRalphabeta/CD19-depleted stem cell transplant. CDR3 amino acids: CASSLEAGTYEQYF. CDR3 DNA: TGTGCCAGCAGCTTAGAAGCGGGAACCTACGAGCAGTACTTC.